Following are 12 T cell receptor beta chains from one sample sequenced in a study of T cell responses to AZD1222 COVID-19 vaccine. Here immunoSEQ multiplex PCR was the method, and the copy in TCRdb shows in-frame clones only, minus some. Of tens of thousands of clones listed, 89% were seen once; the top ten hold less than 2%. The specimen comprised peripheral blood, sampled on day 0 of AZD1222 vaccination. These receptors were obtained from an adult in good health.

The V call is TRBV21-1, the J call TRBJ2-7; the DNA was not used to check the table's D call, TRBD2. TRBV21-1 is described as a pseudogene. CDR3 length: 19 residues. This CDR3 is CASNQGGLGNGTSYYEQYF. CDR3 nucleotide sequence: TGTGCCAGCAACCAGGGGGGCCTGGGGAACGGGACTAGCTACTACGAGCAGTACTTC.

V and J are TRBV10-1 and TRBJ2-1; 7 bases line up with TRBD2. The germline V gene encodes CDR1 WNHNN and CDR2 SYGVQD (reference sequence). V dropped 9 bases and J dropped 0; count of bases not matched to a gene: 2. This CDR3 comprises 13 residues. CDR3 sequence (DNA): TGCGCCAGTTCTAGCGGCTCCTACAATGAGCAGTTCTTC. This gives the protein CASSSGSYNEQFF.

The CDR3 coding sequence is TGTGCCAGCAGTTCCCAGGGAGGGGTGGTTGGCTACACCTTC. This translates into CASSSQGGVVGYTF. J is TRBJ1-2 and V is TRBV2, with D perhaps matching TRBD1 (5 bases). There are 14 residues in the CDR3. V gave up 5 bases and J gave up 7 bases, with 17 bases separating them. Germline V lookup: CDR1 SNHLY, CDR2 FYNNEI. The full variable domain, its missing parts supplied by reference TRBV2 and TRBJ1-2, is EPEVTQTPSHQVTQMGQEVILRCVPISNHLYFYWYRQILGQKVEFLVSFYNNEISEKSEIFDDQFSVERPDGSNFTLKIRSTKLEDSAMYFCASSSQGGVVGYTFGSGTRLTVV.

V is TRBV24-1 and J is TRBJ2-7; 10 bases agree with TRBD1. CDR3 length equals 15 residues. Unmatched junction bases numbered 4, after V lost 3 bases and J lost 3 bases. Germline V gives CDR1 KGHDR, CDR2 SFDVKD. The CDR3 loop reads CATSDPGQGFYEQYF. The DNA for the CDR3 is TGTGCCACCAGTGATCCGGGACAGGGGTTCTACGAGCAGTACTTC.

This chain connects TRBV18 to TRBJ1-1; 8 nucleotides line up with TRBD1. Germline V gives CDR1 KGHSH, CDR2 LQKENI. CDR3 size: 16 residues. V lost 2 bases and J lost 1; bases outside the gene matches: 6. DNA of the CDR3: TGTGCCAGCTCACCAAACCAAGGGACAGGGAACACTGAAGCTTTCTTT. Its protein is CASSPNQGTGNTEAFF.

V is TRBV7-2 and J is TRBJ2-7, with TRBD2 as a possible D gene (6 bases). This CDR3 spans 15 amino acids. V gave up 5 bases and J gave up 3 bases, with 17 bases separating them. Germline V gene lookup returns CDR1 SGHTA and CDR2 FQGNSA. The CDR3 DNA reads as TGTGCCAGCAGCCCCCACCCGACTAGGAACTACGAGCAGTACTTC. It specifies CASSPHPTRNYEQYF.

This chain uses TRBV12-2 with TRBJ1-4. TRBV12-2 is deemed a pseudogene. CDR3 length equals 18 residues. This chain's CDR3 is CASRLGGATPPRAEKLFF. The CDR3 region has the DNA TGTGCAAGTCGCTTGGGGGGCGCGACCCCTCCTCGGGCCGAAAAACTGTTTTTT.

This chain's CDR3 is CASSFSRMTGGYTF. The DNA for the CDR3 is TGTGCCAGCAGCTTTAGCAGGATGACGGGGGGCTACACCTTC. The chain carries TRBV5-4 and TRBJ1-2; no clear D. The CDR3 extends over 14 amino acids. Trimming took off 2 bases at V and 8 bases at J, with 16 bases between the two ends. In germline, CDR1 is SGHNT, CDR2 YYREEE (reference sequence).

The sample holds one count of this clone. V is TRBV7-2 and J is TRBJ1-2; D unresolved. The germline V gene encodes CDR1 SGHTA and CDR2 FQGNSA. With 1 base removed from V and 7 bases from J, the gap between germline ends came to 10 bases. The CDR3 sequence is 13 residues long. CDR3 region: CASSLDRTVGYTF. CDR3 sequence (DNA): TGTGCCAGCAGCTTAGATAGAACTGTTGGCTACACCTTC.

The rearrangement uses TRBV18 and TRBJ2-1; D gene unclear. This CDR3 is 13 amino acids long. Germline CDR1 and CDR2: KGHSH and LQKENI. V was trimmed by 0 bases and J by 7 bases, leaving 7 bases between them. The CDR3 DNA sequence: TGTGCCAGCTCACCACCACACTTGAATGAGCAGTTCTTC. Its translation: CASSPPHLNEQFF. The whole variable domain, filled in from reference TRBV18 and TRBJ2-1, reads NAGVMQNPRHLVRRRGQEARLRCSPMKGHSHVYWYRQLPEEGLKFMVYLQKENIIDESGMPKERFSAEFPKEGPSILRIQQVVRGDSAAYFCASSPPHLNEQFFGPGTRLTVL.

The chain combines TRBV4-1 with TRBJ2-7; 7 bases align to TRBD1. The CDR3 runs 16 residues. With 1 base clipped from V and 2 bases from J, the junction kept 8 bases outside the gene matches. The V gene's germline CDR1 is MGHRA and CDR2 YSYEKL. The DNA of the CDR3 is TGCGCCAGCAGCCAAGGGACAGGCCCAACTCCCTACGAGCAGTACTTC. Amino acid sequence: CASSQGTGPTPYEQYF.

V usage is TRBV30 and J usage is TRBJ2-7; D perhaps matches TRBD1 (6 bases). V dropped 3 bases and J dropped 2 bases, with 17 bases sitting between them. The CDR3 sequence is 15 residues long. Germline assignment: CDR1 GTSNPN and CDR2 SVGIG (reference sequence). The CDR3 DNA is TGTGCCTGGAGGATGGAAACAGGGTTTACCTACGAGCAGTACTTC. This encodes CAWRMETGFTYEQYF.